This paragraph covers one TCR beta chain sequence. Antigen specificity is unknown. CDR3 regions were amplified by Arm-PCR using iRepertoire HTBI primers to build TCR beta libraries. TCRdb ran MiXCR on the multiplex PCR reads and lists one entry per CDR3 protein. Counted here are about 350,000 distinct CDR3 sequences, 15% to 20% occurring once; the ten biggest clones make up 20% to 25%. This record belongs to a study of regulatory T cells in long-lasting Graves disease. Notes on the study in general: Patients with persistent disease shared under 3,500 public clonotypes, outpacing the roughly 970 shared by new patients.

Stated time point: newly diagnosed GD, antithyroid drugs for less than 3 months. There was RNA extracted from PBMCs, and the TCR library was made from it. This CDR3 region has 14 residues. In germline, CDR1 is ENHRY, CDR2 SYGVKD. Between the trimmed V and J ends, which lost 10 bases and 7 bases, there was a span of 20 bases. These sequences were also reported in another study, on T cells in Graves' hyperthyroidism and ophthalmopathy. As that report states: For Graves' hyperthyroidism to be stable, ophthalmopathy could not progress within 18 months. Those with hyperthyroidism were 18 to 65 years old, newly diagnosed, and ill for under 2 months.

The sequencing here drew on peripheral blood mononuclear cells (PBMCs), taken at new diagnosis, from a patient treated with antithyroid drugs. This sequence joins TRBV10-3 and TRBJ2-1, with TRBD2 as a possible D gene (6 bases). This receptor was taken from a woman aged 18 to 35 with Graves disease. This chain's CDR3 is CATMGGGSVNEQFF. CDR3 DNA: TGTGCCACAATGGGAGGAGGATCTGTGAATGAGCAGTTCTTC.